This T cell receptor (beta chain) was identified during a study of shared clonotypes between healthy human individuals. On the study more broadly: Donors had three CD4 naive, three CD4 memory, two CD8 naive and one CD8 memory plate apiece.

Study outcomes and limitations: Generally, naive subsets came out with larger estimated richness than memory subsets.

As regards this clone: What it binds is not known.

The repertoire was sequenced with immunoSEQ multiplex PCR; TCRdb's copy has only in-frame clones and lacks some. The data hold a few million clones, with approximately 92% observed a single time. Naive CD8 cells lacked CD45RO, underwent positive selection for CCR7 and left out terminally differentiated effector memory CD45RA+ cells. Only Caucasian adults living in Nashville, Tennessee served as donors. The sample consisted of naive CD8+ T cells from PBMCs. The clonotype was recovered from a man aged 18-30 years in good health. Some clones in this sample may be carry-over from other donors' samples.

As DNA, the CDR3 is TGTGCCAGCAGTTTATCGGGAGAGGGCACAGATACGCAGTATTTT. This sequence encodes CASSLSGEGTDTQYF. V and J are TRBV28 and TRBJ2-3, with D possibly matching TRBD2 (6 bases). This CDR3 is built from 15 residues. Germline V lookup: CDR1 MDHEN, CDR2 SYDVKM. The V gene lost 1 base and the J gene lost 1 base, with 9 bases spanning the gap.